The sequence of this T cell receptor beta chain was determined in a study of blood T cell repertoires in COVID-19. Study background: PBMCs, B-cell-depleted T cells, or T cells were the source of the cDNA or gDNA that made up the material.

In the study's own analysis: The authors estimated nucleated cell counts from reference gene primer amplification. Produced via immunoSEQ multiplex PCR; TCRdb's table is partial and in-frame only. The DNA gave D and trimming, while V, J and clone size come from that table. Of some 200,000 clones listed, roughly four fifths are singletons. Germline V lookup: CDR1 SGHNT, CDR2 YYREEE (reference sequence). Trimming cost V 1 base and J 4 bases, with 8 bases left between them. The CDR3 has 13 residues. This sequence was found in a woman aged 40 to 50 with acute or convalescent COVID-19. Material for sequencing was peripheral blood. The chain joins TRBV5-4 to TRBJ1-1, with D unresolved. CDR3 DNA sequence: TGTGCCAGCAGCTTGAGGGAGGGCACTGAAGCTTTCTTT. This translates into CASSLREGTEAFF.